The clone carrying this T cell receptor beta chain came up a few times. Alongside a J-beta primer mix, a sample-barcoded 5' primer served in a second PCR lasting roughly 6 to 12 cycles. A template-switch adaptor containing 12 random nucleotides labeled each cDNA molecule. MiXCR, applied by TCRdb to the 5' RACE reads, yields one record per CDR3 protein. The sample lists fewer than 1,200,000 distinct CDR3 sequences, 25% occurring once. This entry belongs to a study of blood T cells in healthy people across ages. Per sample, extraction of total RNA gave at least 5.5 micrograms in every case. V was cut by 4 bases and J by 4 bases, with 10 bases left in between. Germline V lookup: CDR1 MDHEN, CDR2 SYDVKM. The CDR3 has 13 residues. These data also featured in a second study, about T cells of mothers and their children. As that report states: No persistent microchimeric T cell clones were detected at around 100 clones per million clonotypes sensitivity.

The clonotype originates from a girl aged 2-9 years in good health. V gene TRBV28 combines with J gene TRBJ2-5; a weak D match, TRBD2 (5 bases). Sequenced input: blood. The DNA of the CDR3 is TGTGCCAGCAGTTCTAGCCTCCGAGAGACCCAGTACTTC. It codes for CASSSSLRETQYF.